This T cell receptor beta chain was profiled in a study of T cells in localized non-small cell lung cancer. Concerning this clone: The antigen is unknown.

CDR1 and CDR2 (germline): LNHDA, SQIVND (reference sequence). J lost 2 bases, V lost 5 bases, and 5 bases had no gene match. This CDR3 has 14 amino acids. Here immunoSEQ multiplex PCR was the method, and the copy in TCRdb shows in-frame clones only, minus some. The sample lists roughly 90,000 clones, approximately 90% occurring once. General study results and limits: Greater T cell density in blood accompanied longer overall survival. Turning up in adjacent lung were a median approximately 57 of the top 100 tumor clones. Sequencing was restricted to one tumor region; therefore, heterogeneity remains possible.

The sequence derives from a woman between 35 and 70 years old with stage II squamous cell lung carcinoma. The sequences come from PBMCs, collected before any cancer treatment. This chain uses TRBV19 with TRBJ2-5, with 7 bases identical to TRBD1. CDR3 in amino acids: CASSLATGQETQYF. Here the CDR3 DNA reads TGTGCCAGTAGTCTCGCGACAGGGCAAGAGACCCAGTACTTC.